This TCR beta chain appears in the sequencing data of a study of immune cell composition in non-small cell lung cancer. General study results and limits: No significant correlation existed between pack-years smoked and tumour clonality. Lung squamous cell carcinoma tumours had significantly higher top 10 clone scores and productive clonality than lung adenocarcinoma. Clones >0.5% enriched in tumour were rarer in adenocarcinoma (roughly 35%) than squamous (about 80%).

Trimming cost V 3 bases and J 4 bases; bases outside gene matches: 3. CDR1 is SGDLS and CDR2 is YYNGEE in the germline V gene. The CDR3 covers 15 residues. Clones were read by immunoSEQ multiplex PCR, and TCRdb kept only the in-frame ones, dropping some. The table shows fewer than 15,000 clones, with about 69% occurring only once. As for this clone: Its cognate antigen is unknown.

The receptor's source is a human donor with non-small cell lung cancer. This chain links TRBV9 with TRBJ2-1; 11 positions agree with TRBD2. The sample was lung tumor tissue. CDR3 sequence (DNA): TGTGCCAGCAGCGCGTGGACTAGCGGGTACAATGAGCAGTTCTTC. It codes for CASSAWTSGYNEQFF.